This TCR beta chain derives from a study of neurological immune-mediated disorders. Study conclusions and caveats: The greatest TCR clonal expansion occurred in HTLV-1-associated myelopathy and the least in multiple sclerosis, which fell below healthy controls. There were no CDR3 amino acid sequences shared by expanded clones across subjects, a result suggesting private repertoires in all groups.

Each sorted-subset library came from 1 million CD4+ or CD8+ T cells. This clonotype appeared many times. Its target is unknown. The cDNA was synthesized by 5'RACE incorporating 10-nucleotide random UMIs. TCRdb ran MiXCR on the 5' RACE reads and lists one entry per CDR3 protein. The sample consists of around 30,000 distinct CDR3 sequences, more than 4% of them appearing once. The germline V gene encodes CDR1 DFQATT and CDR2 SNEGSKA (reference sequence). CDR3 length: 15 residues. V lost 2 bases, J lost 0 bases, and 13 bases lay in between. Sequencing was done on a sample of CD4+ T cells from blood. V is TRBV20-1 and J is TRBJ1-1; no reliable D call. The sequence was obtained from a woman in her thirties or forties in good health. The CDR3 bases are TGCAGTGCTAGACAACAACTAACCATGAACACTGAAGCTTTCTTT. Its protein product is CSARQQLTMNTEAFF.